These 22 T cell receptor beta chains were all obtained from the same sample, sequenced in a study of spatial heterogeneity in lung cancer (dated by TCRdb to about 2019). Library method: 5' RACE. The sequencer listed for this sample is NextSeq 500. Using fastp at Q25 and MiXCR, TCRdb reprocessed the public reads and kept productive beta chains. CDR3 protein duplicates are merged, each entry listing the most common genes and DNA. For this sample the table gives roughly 40,000 distinct CDR3 sequences, of which under 7.5% were detected only once. In total, the top ten clones hold 35% to 55% of the sample. Taken with the paper, the label for time point translates to: sample taken at primary tumor resection. The input for sequencing was PBMCs, taken at surgery. All receptors come from a female donor with early-stage non-small cell lung cancer.

This clonotype was counted between two and nine times. The rearrangement joins TRBV11-2 to TRBJ2-1, with D perhaps matching TRBD2 (7 bases). Germline CDR1 and CDR2: SGHAT and FQNNGV. This CDR3 spans 15 amino acids. Trimming left V 1 base short and J 5 bases short, with 12 bases between. CDR3 residues: CASSLAGGFDNEQFF. The CDR3 DNA reads TGTGCCAGCAGCTTAGCGGGGGGCTTCGACAATGAGCAGTTCTTC.

This clonotype showed up just a few times. The chain links TRBV6-5 to TRBJ1-1, with 8 bases identical to TRBD1. CDR3 length: 16 amino acids. With V trimmed by 0 bases and J by 0 bases, 3 bases remained unmatched. Germline CDR1 reads MNHEY; CDR2 reads SVGAGI. The CDR3 region is CASSYSKQGVNTEAFF. Here the CDR3 DNA reads TGTGCCAGCAGTTACTCGAAACAGGGGGTGAACACTGAAGCTTTCTTT.

Many counts were recorded for this clonotype. V usage is TRBV9 and J usage is TRBJ2-1; D ambiguous. Trimming pared 7 bases from V and 5 bases from J, leaving 7 bases between. Germline V gene sequence: CDR1 SGDLS, CDR2 YYNGEE. CDR3 length equals 11 residues. The CDR3 sequence: CASQGDNEQFF. The CDR3 DNA sequence: TGTGCCAGCCAAGGCGACAATGAGCAGTTCTTC.

This clonotype showed up just a few times. The chain employs TRBV3-1 and TRBJ1-6, with 7 bases aligning to TRBD1. The germline V gene has CDR1 LGHDT and CDR2 YNNKEL (reference sequence). The V and J ends lost 1 base and 6 bases, in that order; junction bases with no gene match: 3. This CDR3 is 15 amino acids long. CDR3 DNA: TGTGCCAGCAGCCAAGGTCGGGACAGTAATTCACCCCTCCACTTT. This encodes CASSQGRDSNSPLHF.

This clonotype has more than one count but fewer than ten. The V gene is TRBV6-2 or TRBV6-3, the J gene TRBJ2-7; D is ambiguous. V lost 8 bases and J 5 bases, leaving 10 bases between the germline ends. Germline loops: CDR1 MNHEY, CDR2 SVGEGT. The CDR3 consists of 11 residues. In DNA form, the CDR3 reads TGTGCCAGCTCCCAAACGGACGAGCAGTACTTC. It encodes CASSQTDEQYF.

This clonotype was detected many times. The V and J genes are TRBV12-3 or TRBV12-4 and TRBJ2-7; TRBD1 agrees at 9 bases. Trimming removed 6 bases from V and 1 base from J; junction bases left unmatched: 4. This CDR3 region has 14 residues. The DNA of the CDR3 is TGTGCCAGCAGCCGGACAGGGGCGTCCTACGAGCAGTACTTC. Translation gives CASSRTGASYEQYF.

This clonotype was seen many times. CDR3 sequence: CASSQEGGANKGLPLHF. As DNA, the CDR3 is TGCGCCAGCAGCCAAGAAGGAGGGGCTAACAAGGGTTTACCCCTCCACTTT. The chain carries TRBV4-3 and TRBJ1-6; the D gene is possibly TRBD1 (5 bases). Trimming took 0 bases from V and 12 from J, leaving 21 bases between them. The CDR3 is 17 residues long. In germline, CDR1 is LGHNA, CDR2 YSLEER.

This clonotype was observed at least ten times. This sequence joins TRBV11-2 and TRBJ2-1; the D gene could be TRBD1 or TRBD2 (5 bases each). The CDR3 loop spans 14 amino acids. The germline V and J ends were trimmed by 5 bases and 0 bases, with 8 bases remaining between them. The germline V gene has CDR1 SGHAT and CDR2 FQNNGV. The CDR3 bases are TGTGCCAGCAGCATGAGGGGCTCCTACAATGAGCAGTTCTTC. Translating gives CASSMRGSYNEQFF.

V gene TRBV27 combines with J gene TRBJ1-4; D is unresolved. The V end lost 2 bases, the J end lost 4 bases, and 11 bases lay between the germline ends. The CDR3 covers 15 residues. Germline V CDR1 and CDR2: MNHEY, SMNVEV (reference sequence). CDR3 nucleotides: TGTGCCAGCAGTTTAAGGCCAGCCTTTAATGAAAAACTGTTTTTT. This codes for CASSLRPAFNEKLFF.

This clonotype came up many times. The chain carries TRBV5-1 and TRBJ1-1; the D is unclear. Germline V lookup: CDR1 SGHRS, CDR2 YFSETQ. Trimming cost V 2 bases and J 3 bases, with 11 bases left between them. The length of the CDR3 is 14 residues. CDR3 coding DNA: TGCGCCAGCAGCTTAGACATGAGCCACACTGAAGCTTTCTTT. This codes for CASSLDMSHTEAFF.

This clonotype was seen many times. The genes are TRBV28 and TRBJ2-7; 8 nucleotides match TRBD1. The J segment lost 3 bases and the V segment lost 11 bases, leaving 9 bases of the junction unmatched. Germline values: CDR1 MDHEN, CDR2 SYDVKM. The CDR3 totals 13 residues. The CDR3 spells CASQGTGLYEQYF. The CDR3 region has the DNA TGTGCCTCCCAAGGGACAGGCCTCTACGAGCAGTACTTC.

For the CDR3, the DNA is TGTGCCAGCAGCTTTACAGGGGAGGGAGATACGCAGTATTTT. Translated, it gives CASSFTGEGDTQYF. The rearrangement joins TRBV7-6 to TRBJ2-3; the D gene could be TRBD1 or TRBD2 (7 bases each). V gave up 3 bases and J gave up 5 bases, with 12 bases separating them. CDR1 is SGHVS and CDR2 is FNYEAQ in the germline V gene. CDR3 length: 14 amino acids.

This clonotype was counted between two and nine times. The chain combines TRBV29-1 with TRBJ1-2, with TRBD1 identical over 7 bases. This CDR3 spans 14 amino acids. The V segment lost 7 bases and the J segment 2 bases; nucleotides outside the gene matches: 10. CDR1 and CDR2 from the germline V gene are SQVTM and ANQGSEA. The CDR3: CSAGDRQYNYGYTF. CDR3 DNA sequence: TGCAGCGCTGGGGACAGACAGTACAACTATGGCTACACCTTC.

In this sample, this clonotype turned up many times. The chain joins TRBV7-2 to TRBJ2-7; 7 nucleotides line up with TRBD1. This CDR3 contains 14 residues. The J segment lost 3 bases and the V segment lost 4 bases, leaving 6 bases of the junction unmatched. From germline, CDR1 is SGHTA and CDR2 FQGNSA. In nucleotides, the CDR3 is TGTGCCAGCAGCTCACAGGGGTTAAGCTACGAGCAGTACTTC. Translated, it gives CASSSQGLSYEQYF.

This clonotype has a count of ten or more. The V and J genes are TRBV27 and TRBJ1-1; D call uncertain. CDR3 size: 14 residues. Per germline, CDR1 MNHEY and CDR2 SMNVEV (reference sequence). V lost 3 bases, J lost 0 bases, and 8 bases lay in between. The CDR3 coding sequence is TGTGCCAGCAGTTTGGGCAGGATGAACACTGAAGCTTTCTTT. As protein: CASSLGRMNTEAFF.

V gene TRBV28 combines with J gene TRBJ2-6; either TRBD1 or TRBD2 may supply D (6 bases each). Trimming shortened V by 3 bases and J by 2 bases, and 14 bases separated the two germline ends. Germline V gene lookup returns CDR1 MDHEN and CDR2 SYDVKM. There are 17 residues in the CDR3. The CDR3 spells CASSLERGAAGANVLTF. The CDR3 DNA reads as TGTGCCAGCAGTTTGGAGAGGGGGGCTGCTGGGGCCAACGTCCTGACTTTC.

The table lists this clonotype with many counts. The V gene is TRBV7-2, the J gene TRBJ2-1, with D maybe TRBD1 (5 bases). Germline CDR1 reads SGHTA; CDR2 reads FQGNSA. This CDR3 has 15 amino acids. Trimming removed 5 bases at V and 4 bases at J, with 15 bases between. Written as DNA, the CDR3 is TGTGCCAGCAGCGAGGCTACAGGAATTTACAATGAGCAGTTCTTC. Protein sequence: CASSEATGIYNEQFF.

The table lists this clonotype with many counts. Its ends do not fully match the called genes, so a read error is possible. The chain links TRBV7-7 to TRBJ2-3, with TRBD2 as a possible D gene (5 bases). Germline lookup yields CDR1 SSHAT and CDR2 FNYEAQ (reference sequence). The CDR3 totals 15 residues. Here the CDR3 reads CASSLGRLSTDTQYF. The CDR3 DNA follows: TGTGCTAGCAGCTTAGGCAGACTAAGCACAGATACGCAGTATTTT. Filled out from reference TRBV7-7 and TRBJ2-3, the complete variable domain reads GAGVSQSPRYKVTKRGQDVTLRCDPISSHATLYWYQQALGQGPEFLTYFNYEAQPDKSGLPSDRFSAERPEGSISTLTIQRTEQRDSAMYRCASSLGRLSTDTQYFGPGTRLTVL.

The sample holds many counts of this clonotype. V gene TRBV11-2 combines with J gene TRBJ1-5; D possibly corresponds to TRBD1 (5 bases). CDR1 is SGHAT, CDR2 FQNNGV, per germline. The V gene lost 5 bases and the J gene lost 4 bases, with 21 bases spanning the gap. This CDR3 has 17 residues. CDR3 nucleotide sequence: TGTGCCAGCAGCAATCAAAAAAGGGGCTACCGAAATCAGCCCCAGCATTTT. Protein sequence: CASSNQKRGYRNQPQHF.

J is TRBJ1-2 and V is TRBV24-1, with TRBD1 as a possible D gene (5 bases). Trimming cost V 11 bases and J 7 bases, with 10 bases left between them. This CDR3 region has 10 residues. CDR1 KGHDR and CDR2 SFDVKD come from the germline V gene. The CDR3 DNA sequence: TGTGCCAGCGGGACCCCTGGCTACACCTTC. Translated, it gives CASGTPGYTF.

This rearrangement joins TRBV3-1 to TRBJ2-7; D perhaps matches TRBD1 (5 bases). V was pared by 1 base and J by 6 bases, with 10 bases between. From germline, CDR1 is LGHDT and CDR2 YNNKEL (reference sequence). The CDR3 covers 13 residues. CDR3 nucleotide sequence: TGTGCCAGCAGCCAAGCCCAGGGTCGCGAGCAGTACTTC. Protein: CASSQAQGREQYF.

This clonotype was counted ten times or more. This chain joins TRBV7-2 and TRBJ2-1, with unresolved D. V shed 5 bases and J shed 10 bases, with 18 bases lying between them. This CDR3 spans 14 amino acids. The germline V gene encodes CDR1 SGHTA and CDR2 FQGNSA. The CDR3 is CASSPGPSSGEQFF. Here the CDR3 DNA reads TGTGCCAGCAGCCCCGGACCGTCATCTGGGGAGCAGTTCTTC.